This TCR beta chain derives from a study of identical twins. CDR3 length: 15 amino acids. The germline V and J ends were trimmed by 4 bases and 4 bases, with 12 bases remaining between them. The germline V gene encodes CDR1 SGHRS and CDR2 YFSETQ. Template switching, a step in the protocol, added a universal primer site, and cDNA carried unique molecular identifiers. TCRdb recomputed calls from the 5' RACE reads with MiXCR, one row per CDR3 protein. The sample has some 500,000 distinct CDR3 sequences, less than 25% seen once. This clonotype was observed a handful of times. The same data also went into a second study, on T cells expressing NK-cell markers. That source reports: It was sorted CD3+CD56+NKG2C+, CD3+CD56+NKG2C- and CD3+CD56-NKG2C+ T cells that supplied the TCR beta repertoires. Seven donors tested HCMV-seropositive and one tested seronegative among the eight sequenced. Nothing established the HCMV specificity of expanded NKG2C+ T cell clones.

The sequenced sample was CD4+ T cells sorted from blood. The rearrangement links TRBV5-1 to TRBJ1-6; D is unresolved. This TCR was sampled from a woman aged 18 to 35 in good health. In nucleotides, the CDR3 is TGCGCCAGCAGCCAGGATGGCGCTTATAATTCACCCCTCCACTTT. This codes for CASSQDGAYNSPLHF.